One and the same sample provided the 20 T cell receptor beta chains below, sequenced in a study of T cell changes during pregnancy in multiple sclerosis. Profiled with immunoSEQ multiplex PCR; TCRdb holds only in-frame clones, not every one. The sample includes almost 65,000 clones, around 93% of them seen just once. The sequencing here drew on peripheral blood, taken in the first trimester of pregnancy. The source of these receptors is a female donor with multiple sclerosis, enrolled in a pregnancy study.

The chain uses TRBV19 and TRBJ1-5; D uncertain. The germline CDR1 and CDR2 sequences are LNHDA and SQIVND (reference sequence). V dropped 1 base and J dropped 1 base, with 14 bases sitting between them. The CDR3 contains 17 residues. The CDR3 protein is CASSIGEIWRSNQPQHF. CDR3 bases: TGTGCCAGTAGTATAGGGGAGATTTGGAGGAGCAATCAGCCCCAGCATTTT.

This clone was seen once. The chain links TRBV18 to TRBJ1-3; unclear D gene. CDR1 is KGHSH and CDR2 is LQKENI in the germline V gene. The CDR3 is 13 amino acids. V was clipped by 10 bases and J by 1 base, with 11 bases between them. CDR3 sequence reads: CATYSASGNTIYF. CDR3 DNA: TGTGCCACCTACAGTGCTTCTGGAAACACCATATATTTT. The full variable domain, completed using reference TRBV18 and TRBJ1-3, is NAGVMQNPRHLVRRRGQEARLRCSPMKGHSHVYWYRQLPEEGLKFMVYLQKENIIDESGMPKERFSAEFPKEGPSILRIQQVVRGDSAAYFCATYSASGNTIYFGEGSWLTVV.

The chain has TRBV2 and TRBJ2-2; 16 nucleotides match TRBD2. Germline V lookup: CDR1 SNHLY, CDR2 FYNNEI. V gave up 7 bases and J gave up 1 base; unmatched junction bases: 6. The CDR3 extends over 18 amino acids. The CDR3 protein is CASTGLAGGPGNTGELFF. For the CDR3, the DNA is TGTGCCAGCACGGGACTAGCGGGAGGGCCAGGGAACACCGGGGAGCTGTTTTTT. Looking up the rest from reference TRBV2 and TRBJ2-2 gives the full variable domain: EPEVTQTPSHQVTQMGQEVILRCVPISNHLYFYWYRQILGQKVEFLVSFYNNEISEKSEIFDDQFSVERPDGSNFTLKIRSTKLEDSAMYFCASTGLAGGPGNTGELFFGEGSRLTVL.

The gene calls are TRBV10-2 and TRBJ1-3; D not certain. The CDR3 has 12 amino acids. Trimming removed 2 bases from V and 7 bases from J, with 6 bases in between. The germline V gene encodes CDR1 WSHSY and CDR2 SAAADI. In nucleotides, the CDR3 is TGCGCCAGCAGTGAGAATCGGAACACCATATATTTT. Protein sequence: CASSENRNTIYF.

The chain combines TRBV21-1 with TRBJ1-5; the D call of TRBD1 is as the table states it, not checked on the DNA. TRBV21-1 is described as a pseudogene. The CDR3 extends over 14 amino acids. CDR3: CASWMGLRNQPQHF. CDR3 DNA sequence: TGTGCCAGCTGGATGGGCTTGAGAAATCAGCCCCAGCATTTT.

The chain recombines TRBV7-9 with TRBJ1-5; D is uncertain. The germline V gene encodes CDR1 SEHNR and CDR2 FQNEAQ (reference sequence). V lost 5 bases to trimming and J lost 3 bases, with 11 bases between them. CDR3 size: 14 residues. The CDR3 sequence: CASSPAVANQPQHF. The CDR3 nucleotides are TGTGCCAGCAGCCCCGCGGTTGCCAATCAGCCCCAGCATTTT. Using reference TRBV7-9 and TRBJ1-5 for the parts outside the CDR3, the full variable domain is DTGVSQNPRHKITKRGQNVTFRCDPISEHNRLYWYRQTLGQGPEFLTYFQNEAQLEKSRLLSDRFSAERPKGSFSTLEIQRTEQGDSAMYLCASSPAVANQPQHFGDGTRLSIL.

The chain links TRBV13 to TRBJ2-2; no firm D call. The CDR3 consists of 16 residues. In germline, CDR1 is PRHDT, CDR2 FYEKMQ (reference sequence). V lost 5 bases and J 1 base, leaving 14 bases between the germline ends. In DNA, the CDR3 is TGTGCCAGCAGCCCCTCGAGGAGCGTGAACACCGGGGAGCTGTTTTTT. This encodes CASSPSRSVNTGELFF.

This chain links TRBV28 with TRBJ2-7; D possibly corresponds to TRBD1 (5 bases). The CDR3 runs to 12 residues. V shed 4 bases and J shed 4 bases, with 8 bases lying between them. CDR1 is MDHEN, CDR2 SYDVKM, per germline. The CDR3 DNA reads as TGTGCCAGCAGTTCGACAGTATACGAGCAGTACTTC. Its protein product is CASSSTVYEQYF.

This chain joins TRBV28 and TRBJ2-7; D is uncertain. Germline loops: CDR1 MDHEN, CDR2 SYDVKM. The V and J ends lost 1 base and 2 bases respectively, with 12 bases between them. The CDR3 totals 15 residues. The CDR3 loop is CASSLYIEPPYEQYF. The DNA for the CDR3 is TGTGCCAGCAGTTTATATATAGAGCCGCCCTACGAGCAGTACTTC.

V usage is TRBV20-1 and J usage is TRBJ2-7; tentatively, D is TRBD1 (6 bases). V shed 1 base and J shed 11 bases, with 12 bases lying between them. Germline V CDR1 and CDR2: DFQATT, SNEGSKA (reference sequence). This CDR3 contains 11 residues. CDR3 nucleotide sequence: TGCAGTGCTAGAGCCTTGGCAGGGGAGTACTTC. Protein product: CSARALAGEYF.

The chain couples TRBV28 to TRBJ2-5; the D gene is possibly TRBD1 (6 bases). Germline lookup yields CDR1 MDHEN and CDR2 SYDVKM. Between the trimmed V and J ends, which lost 2 bases and 2 bases, there was a span of 12 bases. The CDR3 has 15 residues. CDR3: CASSLRFGQQETQYF. CDR3 coding DNA: TGTGCCAGCAGTTTACGTTTTGGACAGCAAGAGACCCAGTACTTC.

Only one count was recorded for this clone. This chain joins TRBV5-1 and TRBJ2-1; the match to TRBD2 covers 9 bases. Germline CDR1 is SGHRS and CDR2 is YFSETQ. The junction had 8 bases not matched to a gene; V was cut back by 3 bases and J by 1 base. The CDR3 runs to 17 residues. Here the CDR3 DNA reads TGCGCCAGCAGCTCGCAGACTAGCGGATTTTCCTACAATGAGCAGTTCTTC. The encoded protein is CASSSQTSGFSYNEQFF.

The chain recombines TRBV19 with TRBJ2-3, with 7 bases lining up with TRBD2. CDR1 is LNHDA, CDR2 SQIVND, per germline (reference sequence). V gave up 3 bases and J gave up 3 bases; unmatched junction bases: 6. The CDR3 runs 15 residues. CDR3 protein: CASSIESGVTDTQYF. The CDR3 coding sequence is TGTGCCAGTAGTATTGAGAGCGGGGTGACAGATACGCAGTATTTT. Full variable domain (outside the CDR3, taken from reference TRBV19 and TRBJ2-3): DGGITQSPKYLFRKEGQNVTLSCEQNLNHDAMYWYRQDPGQGLRLIYYSQIVNDFQKGDIAEGYSVSREKKESFPLTVTSAQKNPTAFYLCASSIESGVTDTQYFGPGTRLTVL.

The V and J genes are TRBV6-5 and TRBJ2-1, with a weak D call TRBD2 (6 bases). The germline CDR1 and CDR2 sequences are MNHEY and SVGAGI. The CDR3 runs to 16 residues. With 2 bases removed from V and 7 bases from J, the gap between germline ends came to 18 bases. CDR3 loop: CASSYGGTAMRNEQFF. DNA of the CDR3: TGTGCCAGCAGTTACGGCGGGACCGCTATGCGGAATGAGCAGTTCTTC.

As to this clone: Compared with germline, one end of the junction differs, possibly owing to a read error. This CDR3 is CASSQGLANNEQFF. CDR3 bases: TGTGCTAGCAGCCAGGGACTAGCGAATAATGAGCAGTTCTTC. The chain carries TRBV7-7 and TRBJ2-1, with TRBD2 matching 10 bases. Germline values: CDR1 SSHAT, CDR2 FNYEAQ (reference sequence). CDR3 size: 14 residues.

The gene calls are TRBV5-6 and TRBJ2-6, with D perhaps TRBD1 (6 bases). CDR1 is SGHDT, CDR2 YYEEEE, per germline. The CDR3 is made up of 13 amino acids. The V end lost 0 bases, the J end lost 19 bases, and 17 bases lay between the germline ends. The CDR3 sequence is CASSLGQVRKVTF. DNA for the CDR3: TGTGCCAGCAGCTTGGGACAGGTCCGAAAAGTAACTTTC.

The V gene is TRBV4-1, the J gene TRBJ2-1; 12 bases line up with TRBD2. Germline lookup yields CDR1 MGHRA and CDR2 YSYEKL. The CDR3 length is 18 residues. V shed 2 bases and J 6 bases; nucleotides not matched to a gene: 11. CDR3 residues: CASSQIDMGLAGPNEQFF. In nucleotides, the CDR3 is TGCGCCAGCAGCCAAATAGATATGGGACTAGCGGGCCCCAATGAGCAGTTCTTC.

The chain combines TRBV7-9 with TRBJ2-7; 7 bases match TRBD1. The CDR3 spans 14 residues. V dropped 5 bases and J dropped 5; count of bases not matched to a gene: 9. CDR1 is SEHNR and CDR2 is FQNEAQ in the germline V gene (reference sequence). CDR3 amino acids: CASSGGQINDEQYF. The CDR3 bases are TGTGCCAGCAGCGGGGGACAGATTAACGACGAGCAGTACTTC.

This clone was seen once. V is TRBV18 and J is TRBJ1-3, with D unresolved. The CDR3 consists of 15 residues. The V and J ends lost 2 bases and 0 bases respectively, with 8 bases between them. Germline V lookup: CDR1 KGHSH, CDR2 LQKENI. The DNA for the CDR3 is TGTGCCAGCTCACCAGGACTTTACTCTGGAAACACCATATATTTT. Protein: CASSPGLYSGNTIYF.

The genes are TRBV2 and TRBJ1-1; D is ambiguous. V was cut by 4 bases and J by 1 base, with 19 bases left in between. The CDR3 is 17 residues long. Looked up from germline, CDR1 is SNHLY and CDR2 is FYNNEI. CDR3 protein: CASSGSGRGRANTEAFF. CDR3 DNA sequence: TGTGCCAGCAGTGGGTCTGGGCGAGGGCGGGCGAACACTGAAGCTTTCTTT.